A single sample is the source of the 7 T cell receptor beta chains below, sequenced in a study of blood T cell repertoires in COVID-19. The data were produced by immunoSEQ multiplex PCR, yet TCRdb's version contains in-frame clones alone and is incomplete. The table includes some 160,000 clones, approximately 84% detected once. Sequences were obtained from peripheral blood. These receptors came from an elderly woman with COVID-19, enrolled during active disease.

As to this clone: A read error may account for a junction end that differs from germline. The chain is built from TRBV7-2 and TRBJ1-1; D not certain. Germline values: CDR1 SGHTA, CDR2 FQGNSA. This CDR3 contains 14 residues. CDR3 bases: TGTGCCAGCAGCTTAGGTGGGGAGAACGCTGAAGCTTTCTTT. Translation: CASSLGGENAEAFF. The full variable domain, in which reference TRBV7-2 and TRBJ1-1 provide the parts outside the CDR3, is GAGVSQSPSNKVTEKGKDVELRCDPISGHTALYWYRQSLGQGLEFLIYFQGNSAPDKSGLPSDRFSAERTGGSVSTLTIQRTQQEDSAVYLCASSLGGENAEAFFGQGTRLTVV.

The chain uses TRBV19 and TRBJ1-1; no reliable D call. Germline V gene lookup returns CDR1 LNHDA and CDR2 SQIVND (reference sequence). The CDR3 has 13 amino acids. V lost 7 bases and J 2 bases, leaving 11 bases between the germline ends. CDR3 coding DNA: TGTGCCAGTACGTGGCGGGGAAACACTGAAGCTTTCTTT. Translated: CASTWRGNTEAFF.

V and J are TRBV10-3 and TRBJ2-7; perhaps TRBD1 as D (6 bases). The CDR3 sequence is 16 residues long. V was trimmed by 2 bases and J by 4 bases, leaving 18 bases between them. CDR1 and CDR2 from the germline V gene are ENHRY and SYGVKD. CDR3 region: CAISEPSRSGAYEQYF. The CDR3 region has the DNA TGTGCCATCAGTGAGCCGAGTCGCTCAGGGGCGTACGAGCAGTACTTC.

CDR3 sequence reads: CASRHMGGYQPQHF. DNA of the CDR3: TGTGCCAGTAGACACATGGGGGGTTATCAGCCCCAGCATTTT. V usage is TRBV19 and J usage is TRBJ1-5, with D tentatively TRBD1 (5 bases). The V end was cut by 6 bases, the J end by 5 bases, with 14 bases between. The germline V gene has CDR1 LNHDA and CDR2 SQIVND (reference sequence). CDR3 length equals 14 residues.

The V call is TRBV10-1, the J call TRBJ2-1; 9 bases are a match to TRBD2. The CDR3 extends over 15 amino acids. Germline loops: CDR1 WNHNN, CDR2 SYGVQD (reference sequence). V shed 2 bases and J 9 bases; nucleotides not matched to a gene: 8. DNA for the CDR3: TGCGCCAGCAGTGAGATCGCTAGCGGGATCGGTGAGCAGTTCTTC. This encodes CASSEIASGIGEQFF.

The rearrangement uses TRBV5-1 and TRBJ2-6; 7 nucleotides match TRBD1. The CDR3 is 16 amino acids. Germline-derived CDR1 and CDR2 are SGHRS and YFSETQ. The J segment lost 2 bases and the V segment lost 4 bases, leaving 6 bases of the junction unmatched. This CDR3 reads CASSLLQGAGANVLTF. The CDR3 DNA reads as TGCGCCAGCAGCCTACTCCAGGGGGCTGGGGCCAACGTCCTGACTTTC.

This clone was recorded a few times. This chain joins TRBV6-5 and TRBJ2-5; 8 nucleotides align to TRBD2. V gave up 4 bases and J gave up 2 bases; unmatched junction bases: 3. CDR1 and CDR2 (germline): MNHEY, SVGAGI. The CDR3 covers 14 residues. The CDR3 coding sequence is TGTGCCAGCAGTTTCGGGGGGGGACAAGAGACCCAGTACTTC. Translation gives CASSFGGGQETQYF.